The 11 T cell receptor beta chains below all came from one sample that was sequenced in a study of early T cells in non-severe SARS-CoV-2 infection. TCRdb re-called the 5' RACE reads with MiXCR, one entry per CDR3 protein. In the table there are 70,000 to 85,000 distinct CDR3 sequences, approximately 13% of which are singletons. Sequencing was performed on whole blood. Every receptor here comes from an adult who was a healthcare worker with PCR-confirmed SARS-CoV-2 infection or an uninfected control (not recorded which).

This chain links TRBV29-1 with TRBJ1-2; D call uncertain. This CDR3 contains 13 residues. Germline V gene data show CDR1 as SQVTM and CDR2 as ANQGSEA. Trimming stripped 3 bases from V and 3 bases from J, with 11 bases between. DNA of the CDR3: TGCAGCGTTGATCGGCAGACTGACTATGGCTACACCTTC. This sequence encodes CSVDRQTDYGYTF.

This chain links TRBV2 with TRBJ1-6; D call uncertain. This CDR3 has 16 residues. Germline-derived CDR1 and CDR2 are SNHLY and FYNNEI. Trimming removed 4 bases from V and 8 bases from J, with 18 bases in between. The DNA of the CDR3 is TGTGCCAGCAGTGGCACTCAGAAAGGGTACCATTCACCCCTCCACTTT. Residues: CASSGTQKGYHSPLHF. Looking up the rest from reference TRBV2 and TRBJ1-6 gives the full variable domain: EPEVTQTPSHQVTQMGQEVILRCVPISNHLYFYWYRQILGQKVEFLVSFYNNEISEKSEIFDDQFSVERPDGSNFTLKIRSTKLEDSAMYFCASSGTQKGYHSPLHFGNGTRLTVT.

This chain connects TRBV5-1 to TRBJ1-6; 9 bases map to TRBD1. The CDR3 length is 15 residues. Per the germline V gene, CDR1 is SGHRS and CDR2 is YFSETQ. The ends lost 3 bases at V and 10 bases at J; junction bases unmatched: 8. The CDR3 here is CASSSTGTGTSPLHF. DNA of the CDR3: TGCGCCAGCAGCTCCACCGGGACAGGGACCTCACCCCTCCACTTT.

J is TRBJ2-7 and V is TRBV20-1; no definite D call. CDR3 length: 13 amino acids. Germline CDR1 DFQATT, CDR2 SNEGSKA (reference sequence). V was trimmed by 6 bases and J by 3 bases, leaving 15 bases between them. The CDR3 DNA reads as TGCAGTGCCGTGAGGCCACCCATCTACGAGCAGTACTTC. It yields the protein CSAVRPPIYEQYF.

The chain joins TRBV27 to TRBJ2-7; TRBD1 matches 11 bases. With 1 base clipped from V and 5 bases from J, the junction kept 1 base outside the gene matches. CDR3 length: 14 amino acids. Germline lookup yields CDR1 MNHEY and CDR2 SMNVEV (reference sequence). The CDR3 loop reads CASSLWDRGDEQYF. DNA for the CDR3: TGTGCCAGCAGTTTATGGGACAGGGGGGACGAGCAGTACTTC.

This clonotype has ten or more counts. J is TRBJ2-6 and V is TRBV28; D is possibly TRBD2 (7 bases). The germline V and J ends were trimmed by 4 bases and 0 bases, with 13 bases remaining between them. The CDR3 covers 17 residues. The germline gives CDR1 MDHEN, CDR2 SYDVKM. CDR3 protein: CASSYGGPLSGANVLTF. The CDR3 DNA reads as TGTGCCAGCAGTTACGGGGGGCCGCTCTCTGGGGCCAACGTCCTGACTTTC.

The rearrangement links TRBV18 to TRBJ2-5, with no clear D. Germline V gene sequence: CDR1 KGHSH, CDR2 LQKENI. CDR3 length equals 14 residues. The V end was cut by 2 bases, the J end by 5 bases, with 12 bases between. DNA for the CDR3: TGTGCCAGCTCACCAATAGACCCACCGGAGACCCAGTACTTC. It specifies CASSPIDPPETQYF. The full variable domain, with the rest looked up from reference TRBV18 and TRBJ2-5, is NAGVMQNPRHLVRRRGQEARLRCSPMKGHSHVYWYRQLPEEGLKFMVYLQKENIIDESGMPKERFSAEFPKEGPSILRIQQVVRGDSAAYFCASSPIDPPETQYFGPGTRLLVL.

The CDR3: CSAGLANANTGELFF. In nucleotides, the CDR3 is TGCAGTGCTGGGCTGGCCAACGCGAACACCGGGGAGCTGTTTTTT. This rearrangement joins TRBV20-1 to TRBJ2-2; D gene ambiguous. V was shortened by 5 bases and J by 0 bases, with 13 bases between the two germline ends. Germline-derived CDR1 and CDR2 are DFQATT and SNEGSKA (reference sequence). This CDR3 has 15 amino acids.

The table lists this clonotype with a few counts. The rearrangement joins TRBV29-1 to TRBJ2-3; 10 bases fit TRBD2. Losses at the gene ends were 2 bases for V and 5 bases for J; bases not matched to a gene: 10. The length of the CDR3 is 16 residues. CDR1 SQVTM and CDR2 ANQGSEA come from the germline V gene. CDR3 DNA: TGCAGCGTTGAACAGCTAGCGGGGGCCGAGGTAGATACGCAGTATTTT. It encodes CSVEQLAGAEVDTQYF.

This chain uses TRBV28 with TRBJ2-5; 13 nucleotides agree with TRBD2. The CDR3 is 16 amino acids. Germline V gene sequence: CDR1 MDHEN, CDR2 SYDVKM. Unmatched junction bases numbered 9, after V lost 6 bases and J lost 5 bases. CDR3 region: CASSRGLAGTGETQYF. CDR3 DNA sequence: TGTGCCAGCAGCAGGGGACTAGCGGGAACGGGTGAGACCCAGTACTTC.

Ten or more counts support this clonotype. V gene TRBV30 combines with J gene TRBJ1-2; 8 nucleotides line up with TRBD1. The trim removed 3 bases at V and 4 bases at J, leaving 7 bases unmatched. The CDR3 sequence is 14 residues long. CDR1 and CDR2 from the germline V gene are GTSNPN and SVGIG (reference sequence). The CDR3 DNA follows: TGTGCCTGGAGGTCCAGGGGGCCTGGCTATGGCTACACCTTC. Translation gives CAWRSRGPGYGYTF.